These T cell receptor beta chains were read from a single sample in a study of T cell clonotyping in hematopoietic cell transplantation. TCRdb's table, derived via immunoSEQ multiplex PCR, lists solely in-frame clones and lacks some. Of approximately 4,600 clones listed, approximately 80% were seen once; the top ten hold 27%. The sequencing used peripheral blood mononuclear cells, collected 100 days after allogeneic stem cell transplant. The receptors stem from a female patient aged 50 to 65 who had an allogeneic stem cell transplant from an unrelated donor, so the T cells may come from the graft donor. Some clones in this sample may be carry-over from other donors' samples. Both conserved end residues are part of each CDR3. Fields, in order: D gene, clone size, J gene, V gene, CDR3 protein, CDR3 DNA. The D gene is left open where the match is weak. Clone size is stated in some rows and not others, as once, few, many or a class when expanded.

.	.	TRBJ2-3	TRBV4-2	CASSQGRDPSTDTQYF	TGTGCCAGCAGCCAAGGTCGGGACCCGAGCACAGATACGCAGTATTTT
.	few	TRBJ1-5	TRBV19	CASRPLLGGSQPQHF	TGTGCCAGTAGACCCCTTCTAGGGGGGAGTCAGCCCCAGCATTTT
TRBD1	.	TRBJ1-1	TRBV6-1	CASSGRPGGTEAFF	TGTGCCAGCAGTGGCCGGCCAGGGGGGACTGAAGCTTTCTTT
TRBD2	.	TRBJ2-1	TRBV5-1	CASSFGLGYNEQFF	TGCGCCAGCAGCTTCGGACTAGGATACAATGAGCAGTTCTTC
.	.	TRBJ1-1	TRBV2	CASSEAGGFTEAFF	TGTGCCAGCAGTGAAGCAGGCGGTTTCACTGAAGCTTTCTTT
TRBD2	.	TRBJ2-3	TRBV7-9	CASSPNSGLTDTQYF	TGTGCCAGCAGCCCCAATAGCGGGCTCACAGATACGCAGTATTTT
.	.	TRBJ2-2	TRBV6-1	CASSEVATGELFF	TGTGCCAGCAGTGAAGTGGCCACCGGGGAGCTGTTTTTT
.	.	TRBJ2-3	TRBV19	CASSISGGSDTQYF	TGTGCCAGTAGTATATCAGGTGGGTCAGATACGCAGTATTTT
.	.	TRBJ2-7	TRBV11-2	CASSFGTPEQYF	TGTGCCAGCAGCTTCGGGACACCCGAGCAGTACTTC
TRBD2	.	TRBJ2-1	TRBV9	CASSVEGLAGGRVQFF	TGTGCCAGCAGCGTAGAAGGACTAGCGGGGGGGCGGGTGCAGTTCTTC
.	once	TRBJ2-7	TRBV13	CASSLGDGGYEQYF	TGTGCCAGCAGCTTAGGGGATGGCGGTTACGAGCAGTACTTC
.	.	TRBJ1-1	TRBV9	CASSVVAGGGFETFF	TGTGCCAGCAGCGTAGTAGCGGGGGGTGGGTTCGAAACTTTCTTT
.	.	TRBJ2-7	TRBV9	CASGTGHYEQYF	TGTGCCAGCGGGACGGGACACTACGAGCAGTACTTC
.	.	TRBJ1-1	TRBV9	CASSDSSGRAEAFF	TGTGCCAGCAGCGATTCCTCCGGTAGGGCTGAAGCTTTCTTT
.	.	TRBJ1-1	TRBV7-2	CASSLGREGTEAFF	TGTGCCAGCAGCTTAGGTAGGGAAGGAACTGAAGCTTTCTTT
TRBD2	.	TRBJ2-3	TRBV7-2	CASSLSGGTTDTQYF	TGTGCCAGCAGCCTTAGCGGGGGGACCACAGATACGCAGTATTTT
TRBD2	.	TRBJ2-4	TRBV4-2	CASSRGGGGSLNIQYF	TGTGCCAGCAGCCGGGGAGGCGGGGGGTCTTTAAACATTCAGTACTTC
.	.	TRBJ2-1	TRBV7-7	CASSSALGWHEQFF	TGTGCCAGCAGCTCGGCCCTAGGGTGGCATGAGCAGTTCTTC
.	once	TRBJ2-3	TRBV19	CASSYLGATDTQYF	TGTGCCAGTAGTTATTTGGGGGCAACAGATACGCAGTATTTT
.	large	TRBJ2-7	TRBV16	CASSPYIRGNEQYF	TGTGCCAGCAGCCCCTACATCCGGGGCAACGAGCAGTACTTC
.	.	TRBJ2-3	TRBV7-9	CASSPPSTDTQYF	TGTGCCAGCAGCCCCCCTAGCACAGATACGCAGTATTTT
.	.	TRBJ2-5	TRBV5-5	CASSQAAPGETQYF	TGTGCCAGCAGCCAAGCCGCCCCGGGGGAGACCCAGTACTTC
.	.	TRBJ1-2	TRBV6-1	CASSAPGDVYGYTF	TGTGCCAGCAGTGCCCCAGGGGACGTCTATGGCTACACCTTC